Listed below are T cell receptor beta chains from one sample, sequenced in a study of blood T cell repertoires in COVID-19. The repertoire was sequenced with immunoSEQ multiplex PCR; TCRdb's copy has only in-frame clones and lacks some. The sample lists 250,000 to 300,000 clones; 88% were seen once. Sequencing used peripheral blood. The receptors derive from a woman aged 25-40 years with COVID-19, enrolled during active disease. Both conserved end residues are part of each CDR3. Each record gives: D gene, V gene, CDR3 protein. The D gene is left open where the match is weak.

d_call: .
v_call: TRBV11-2
cdr3_aa: CASSLTRLYSYNSPLHF

d_call: TRBD1
v_call: TRBV18
cdr3_aa: CASQQGAGGDIQYF

d_call: TRBD2
v_call: TRBV18
cdr3_aa: CASSPLGGGRAHEQYF

d_call: .
v_call: TRBV5-1
cdr3_aa: CASSLASAGNYEQYF

d_call: .
v_call: TRBV7-2
cdr3_aa: CASSLYRTHTDTQYF

d_call: TRBD2
v_call: TRBV2
cdr3_aa: CAIQREHTDTQYF

d_call: TRBD1
v_call: TRBV4-3
cdr3_aa: CASSLRDSSYYEQYF

d_call: .
v_call: TRBV4-1
cdr3_aa: CASSQPSQETQYF

d_call: .
v_call: TRBV5-1
cdr3_aa: CASSLNRDSPLHF

d_call: TRBD1
v_call: TRBV25-1
cdr3_aa: CASEGDRVTYEQYF

d_call: .
v_call: TRBV7-9
cdr3_aa: CASSLSPGVNTEAFF

d_call: TRBD1
v_call: TRBV28
cdr3_aa: CASSGSLDRVAEKLFF

d_call: TRBD1
v_call: TRBV11-2
cdr3_aa: CASSWTGIEQYF

d_call: TRBD1
v_call: TRBV3-1/TRBV3-2
cdr3_aa: CASSPPDRGWRETQYF

d_call: TRBD1
v_call: TRBV2
cdr3_aa: CASSRDRPGETQYF

d_call: .
v_call: TRBV11-2
cdr3_aa: CASSHLPSASIYEQYF

d_call: .
v_call: TRBV6-5
cdr3_aa: CASSYSRAVNYGYTF

d_call: TRBD2
v_call: TRBV24-1
cdr3_aa: CATSPLAGETQETQYF

d_call: .
v_call: TRBV9
cdr3_aa: CASSVAPDSANSPLHF

d_call: .
v_call: TRBV7-9
cdr3_aa: CASSSIPTIYGYTF

d_call: TRBD2
v_call: TRBV18
cdr3_aa: CASSPAASGIYNEQFF

d_call: TRBD2
v_call: TRBV5-6
cdr3_aa: CASTLAGELGELFF

d_call: .
v_call: TRBV20-1
cdr3_aa: CSQRDYNEQFF

d_call: TRBD2
v_call: TRBV6-6
cdr3_aa: CASSSPPGLAPNEQFF

d_call: .
v_call: TRBV6-6
cdr3_aa: CASSYDIGPSNQPQHF

d_call: TRBD2
v_call: TRBV11-2
cdr3_aa: CASSLSRSAGVETQYF

d_call: TRBD1
v_call: TRBV5-6
cdr3_aa: CASSLQGAGETQYF